These T cell receptor beta chains were read from a single sample in a study of OX40 agonist ivuxolimab in advanced cancers. Sequenced by immunoSEQ multiplex PCR; TCRdb stores in-frame clones only, minus some. The sample has about 76,000 clones, 65% to 90% seen once; the top ten hold about 0.6%. Specimen: CD4+ or CD8+ T cells sorted from blood, collected in a trial of the OX40 agonist ivuxolimab. The receptors were gathered from an adult with an advanced solid tumor such as melanoma, head and neck, liver or kidney cancer. The CDR3 runs from the conserved cysteine through the conserved F or W. The D gene is left open where the match is weak. For some rows the clone size is stated as once, few or many, or as a class when expanded; others skip it.

V	D	size	J	DNA	CDR3
TRBV7-2	-	-	TRBJ1-5	TGTGCCAGCAGCTTAGGCAGGAATCAGCCCCAGCATTTT	CASSLGRNQPQHF
TRBV7-7	-	once	TRBJ2-5	TGTGCCAGCAGCACCTCAGGGGGGGGACAAGAGACCCAGTACTTC	CASSTSGGGQETQYF
TRBV18	TRBD1	-	TRBJ1-6	TGTGCCAGCTCAACAGGGGGCTCCTATAATTCACCCCTCCACTTT	CASSTGGSYNSPLHF
TRBV7-9	-	few	TRBJ2-4	TGTGCCAGCAGCTTAGGACGGGGAACAGCCAAAAACATTCAGTACTTC	CASSLGRGTAKNIQYF
TRBV27	-	-	TRBJ2-2	TGTGCCAGCAGTTTCCTCCGCCGAGCCGACACCGGGGAGCTGTTTTTT	CASSFLRRADTGELFF
TRBV7-2	-	few	TRBJ1-5	TGTGCCAGCAGCTTTGGTTCCTCCGGGAATCAGCCCCAGCATTTT	CASSFGSSGNQPQHF
TRBV7-2	-	-	TRBJ2-5	TGTGCCAGCAGCTTCAGTGGTGAGACCCAGTACTTC	CASSFSGETQYF
TRBV19	-	-	TRBJ1-1	TGTGCCAGTAGTACGGCGGCTGAAGCTTTCTTT	CASSTAAEAFF
TRBV4-1	TRBD1	-	TRBJ1-2	TGCGCCAGCAGCCAAGGACAGGGGGCGGGGTATGGCTACACCTTC	CASSQGQGAGYGYTF
TRBV30	-	-	TRBJ2-7	TGTGCCTGGAGTATAACAGGGCACGAGCAGTACTTC	CAWSITGHEQYF
TRBV6-5	-	-	TRBJ1-5	TGTGCCAGCAGTCTCCAGGGGTCGGCGCGACAGCCCCAGCATTTT	CASSLQGSARQPQHF
TRBV6-1	-	-	TRBJ2-2	TGTGCCAGCAGTGCGACATTCACCGGGGAGCTGTTTTTT	CASSATFTGELFF
TRBV4-2	-	-	TRBJ1-1	TGTGCCAGCAGCCCAGAAAGGTCTGGTGAAGCTTTCTTT	CASSPERSGEAFF
TRBV7-2	-	-	TRBJ1-1	TGTGCCAGCAGCTTATTACCGGGACAAGCTTTCTTT	CASSLLPGQAFF
TRBV6-1	TRBD1	-	TRBJ1-2	TGTGCCAGCAGTGAGATGACAGGGAAGGCCACCTTC	CASSEMTGKATF
TRBV19	-	-	TRBJ1-4	TGTGCCAGTAGTCTGAGACAGAATGAAAAACTGTTTTTT	CASSLRQNEKLFF
TRBV7-2	TRBD2	-	TRBJ2-3	TGTGCCAGCAGCTTAGGGCCGGGGGGGCCGGCAGATACGCAGTATTTT	CASSLGPGGPADTQYF
TRBV30	-	-	TRBJ1-1	TGTGCCTGGAGTGTACGGGGGGACCTGAAGGGCACTGAAGCTTTCTTT	CAWSVRGDLKGTEAFF
TRBV6-5	-	-	TRBJ2-5	TGTGCCAGCAGTTACTGGGGGGAGACCCAGTACTTC	CASSYWGETQYF
TRBV5-1	TRBD2	few	TRBJ2-2	TGCGCCAGCAGCGCGTACGGGACTAGCGGGGGGGCCCCCGGGGAGCTGTTTTTT	CASSAYGTSGGAPGELFF
TRBV7-3	-	-	TRBJ2-3	TGTGCCAGCAGCCTCGAGGGCCAGACAGATACGCAGTATTTT	CASSLEGQTDTQYF
TRBV19	-	-	TRBJ2-7	TGTGCCAGTAGTAACCAGGGGACTTCCTACGAGCAGTACTTC	CASSNQGTSYEQYF
TRBV11-2	-	-	TRBJ1-6	TGTGCCAGCAGCTTAGAGAGGAGCTCCTATAATTCACCCCTCCACTTT	CASSLERSSYNSPLHF
TRBV7-2	-	few	TRBJ1-2	TGTGCCAGCAGCCCATCACAGGGCAGGAACTATGGCTACACCTTC	CASSPSQGRNYGYTF
TRBV4-1	-	-	TRBJ2-6	TGCGCCAGCAGCCAAGTGTTAGGGGTTATTAGAGTTGCTGGGGCCAACGTCCTGACTTTC	CASSQVLGVIRVAGANVLTF
TRBV6-5	TRBD1	-	TRBJ1-4	TGTGCCAGCAGTTACCAAGGGAGGACAGGGGATGAAAAACTGTTTTTT	CASSYQGRTGDEKLFF
TRBV6-1	TRBD1	-	TRBJ2-6	TGTGCCAGCAGGGAAAACAGGGGAAGAGGGGCCAACGTCCTGACTTTC	CASRENRGRGANVLTF
TRBV7-2	-	-	TRBJ2-5	TGTGCCAGCGGTGGACTAATCGGAGTTCAAGAGACCCAGTACTTC	CASGGLIGVQETQYF
TRBV14	-	-	TRBJ2-5	TGTGCCAGCAGCCACTTAAGGGGCCTTCGGGAGACCCAGTACTTC	CASSHLRGLRETQYF
TRBV4-2	-	-	TRBJ1-4	TGTGCCAGCAGCCCAGGACCCGGGACGGATGAAAAACTGTTTTTT	CASSPGPGTDEKLFF
TRBV6-1	-	-	TRBJ1-2	TGTGCCAGCAGTTCAGGGATAGGGTGGAAAGGCTACACCTTC	CASSSGIGWKGYTF
TRBV7-2	-	-	TRBJ1-2	TGTGCCAGCAGCTCCCAGAAGGACGAGGTGGATACCTTC	CASSSQKDEVDTF
TRBV18	-	once	TRBJ2-3	TGTGCCAGCTCACCACCCGCAGGGTCAGATACGCAGTATTTT	CASSPPAGSDTQYF
TRBV4-2	TRBD1	-	TRBJ1-6	TGTGCCAGCAGCCAAGACCAACAGGGGCCCCTTAATTCACCCCTCCACTTT	CASSQDQQGPLNSPLHF
TRBV2	-	-	TRBJ2-5	TGTGCCAGCAGTGCGGGACCAAAGCCCCAAGAGACCCAGTACTTC	CASSAGPKPQETQYF
TRBV7-9	-	once	TRBJ1-1	TGTGCCAGCAGCTTCTCAGGGAACACTGAAGCTTTCTTT	CASSFSGNTEAFF
TRBV2	-	-	TRBJ2-3	TGTGCCAGCAGTTTCCTCGGCGGCCGGGGCACAGATACGCAGTATTTT	CASSFLGGRGTDTQYF
TRBV9	-	-	TRBJ2-3	TGTGCCAGCAGCGGTGCGGGTCACGGCCTCTTCCCCACAGATACGCAGTATTTT	CASSGAGHGLFPTDTQYF
TRBV4-3	TRBD1	-	TRBJ2-5	TGCGCCAGCAGCAGAGGACAGGGAGTCCGAGAGACCCAGTACTTC	CASSRGQGVRETQYF
TRBV18	-	-	TRBJ1-3	TGTGCCAGCTCACCAGATGGGGGTTCTGGAAACACCATATATTTT	CASSPDGGSGNTIYF
TRBV18	-	-	TRBJ2-7	TGTGCCAGCTCACCTAAAGTCTCCGACAGGTCCGAGCAGTACTTC	CASSPKVSDRSEQYF
TRBV10-1	TRBD1	-	TRBJ2-1	TGCGCCAGCAGAGCGCTATGGGGGACAGGGATCGATGAGCAGTTCTTC	CASRALWGTGIDEQFF
TRBV5-1	-	-	TRBJ1-1	TGCGCCAGCAGCTTGGTGTCTGAGAACACTGAAGCTTTCTTT	CASSLVSENTEAFF
TRBV7-3	TRBD2	-	TRBJ2-4	TGTGCCAGCAGCTTGGGGACTAGCGGGGGCCAAAACATTCAGTACTTC	CASSLGTSGGQNIQYF
TRBV7-6	-	-	TRBJ2-2	TGTGCCAGCAGGTTTTGGGTGGACACCGGGGAGCTGTTTTTT	CASRFWVDTGELFF
TRBV7-3	-	once	TRBJ1-1	TGTGCCAGCAGCTTAGGGGCGAAAAGGGAAGCTTTCTTT	CASSLGAKREAFF
TRBV20-1	-	few	TRBJ1-1	TGCAGTGCTAGAGAGGGGGTAGAAGCTTTCTTT	CSAREGVEAFF
TRBV18	-	-	TRBJ2-7	TGTGCCAGCTCACCACCGGGGGGCACCTACGAGCAGTACTTC	CASSPPGGTYEQYF
TRBV19	TRBD2	-	TRBJ2-2	TGTGCCAGTAGTAACGGGGGGGACACCGGGGAGCTGTTTTTT	CASSNGGDTGELFF
TRBV9	TRBD1	-	TRBJ1-6	TGTGCCAGCAGCGCAGGACAGGGCTCTCGACCCCTCCACTTT	CASSAGQGSRPLHF
TRBV4-3	-	-	TRBJ1-1	TGCGCCAGCAGCCAAGAAAAAAGGACTGAAGCTTTCTTT	CASSQEKRTEAFF
TRBV7-3	-	-	TRBJ2-1	TGTGCCAGCAGCTTAACGTACGAAAGTGAGCAGTTCTTC	CASSLTYESEQFF
TRBV19	-	-	TRBJ1-2	TGTGCCAGTAGTATGATAGGGGACGGACTTTCTAACTATGGCTACACCTTC	CASSMIGDGLSNYGYTF
TRBV25-1	-	-	TRBJ2-1	TGTGCCGTTGGCTCTAGCTCCTACAATGAGCAGTTCTTC	CAVGSSSYNEQFF
TRBV19	-	-	TRBJ1-6	TGTGCCAGTAGTATCGGCGGTAGCTCCTATAATTCACCCCTCCACTTT	CASSIGGSSYNSPLHF
TRBV10-2	-	-	TRBJ1-2	TGCGCCAGCGGTAGACAGGATCCTAACTATGGCTACACCTTC	CASGRQDPNYGYTF